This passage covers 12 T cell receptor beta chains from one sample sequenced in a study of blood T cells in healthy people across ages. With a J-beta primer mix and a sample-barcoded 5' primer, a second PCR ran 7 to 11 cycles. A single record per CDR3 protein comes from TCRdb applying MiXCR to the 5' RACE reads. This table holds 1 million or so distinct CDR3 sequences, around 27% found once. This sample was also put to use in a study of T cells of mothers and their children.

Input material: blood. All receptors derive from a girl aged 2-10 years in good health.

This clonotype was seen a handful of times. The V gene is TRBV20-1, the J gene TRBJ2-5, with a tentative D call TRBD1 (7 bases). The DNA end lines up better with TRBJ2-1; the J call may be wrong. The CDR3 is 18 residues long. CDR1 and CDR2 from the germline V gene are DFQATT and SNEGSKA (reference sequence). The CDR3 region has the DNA TGCAGTGCTAGAGATCCCAGGGGGGCTAGCAGAGACTACAATGAGCAGTTCTTC. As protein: CSARDPRGASRDYNEQFF.

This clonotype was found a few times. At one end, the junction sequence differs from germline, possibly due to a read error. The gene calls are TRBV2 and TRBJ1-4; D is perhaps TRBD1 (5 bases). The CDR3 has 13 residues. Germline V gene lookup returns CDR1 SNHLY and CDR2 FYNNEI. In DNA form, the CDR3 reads TGTGCCGGCAGAGACTCGGGGGATGAAAAACTGTTTTTT. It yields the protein CAGRDSGDEKLFF. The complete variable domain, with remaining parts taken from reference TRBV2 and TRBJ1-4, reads EPEVTQTPSHQVTQMGQEVILRCVPISNHLYFYWYRQILGQKVEFLVSFYNNEISEKSEIFDDQFSVERPDGSNFTLKIRSTKLEDSAMYFCAGRDSGDEKLFFGSGTQLSVL.

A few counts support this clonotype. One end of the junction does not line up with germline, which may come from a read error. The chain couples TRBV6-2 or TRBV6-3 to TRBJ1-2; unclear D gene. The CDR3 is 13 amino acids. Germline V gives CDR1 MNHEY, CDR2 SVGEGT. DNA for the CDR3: TGTGCCAGCAGCTACTCGTTTTGGCAGATCTACACCTTC. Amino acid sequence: CASSYSFWQIYTF.

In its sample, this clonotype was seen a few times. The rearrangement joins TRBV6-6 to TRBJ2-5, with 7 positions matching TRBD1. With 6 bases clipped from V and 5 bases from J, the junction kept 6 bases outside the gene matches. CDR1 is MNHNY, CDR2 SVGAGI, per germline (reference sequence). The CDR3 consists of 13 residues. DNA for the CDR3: TGTGCCAGCAGGAGTGGACAGGCGGAGACCCAGTACTTC. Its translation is CASRSGQAETQYF.

This chain's CDR3 is CATKSRENTGELFF. CDR3 in DNA: TGTGCCACCAAATCCCGGGAGAACACCGGGGAGCTGTTTTTT. The gene calls are TRBV15 and TRBJ2-2; D is perhaps TRBD2 (5 bases). V lost 7 bases, J lost 1 base, and 10 bases lay in between. The germline V gene has CDR1 LNHNV and CDR2 YYDKDF (reference sequence). The CDR3 has 14 amino acids.

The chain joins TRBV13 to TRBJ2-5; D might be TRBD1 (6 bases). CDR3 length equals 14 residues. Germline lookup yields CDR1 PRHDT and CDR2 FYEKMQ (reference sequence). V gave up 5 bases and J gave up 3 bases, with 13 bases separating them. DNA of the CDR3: TGTGCCAGCAGCGGCCGGGACACCAAAGAGACCCAGTACTTC. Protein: CASSGRDTKETQYF.

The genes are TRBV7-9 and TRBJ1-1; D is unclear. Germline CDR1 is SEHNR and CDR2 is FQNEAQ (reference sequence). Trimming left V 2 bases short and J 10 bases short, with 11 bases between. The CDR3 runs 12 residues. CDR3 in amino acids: CASSLPVRGAFF. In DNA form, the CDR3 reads TGTGCCAGCAGCTTACCGGTTAGAGGAGCTTTCTTT. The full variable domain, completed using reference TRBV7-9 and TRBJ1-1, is DTGVSQNPRHKITKRGQNVTFRCDPISEHNRLYWYRQTLGQGPEFLTYFQNEAQLEKSRLLSDRFSAERPKGSFSTLEIQRTEQGDSAMYLCASSLPVRGAFFGQGTRLTVV.

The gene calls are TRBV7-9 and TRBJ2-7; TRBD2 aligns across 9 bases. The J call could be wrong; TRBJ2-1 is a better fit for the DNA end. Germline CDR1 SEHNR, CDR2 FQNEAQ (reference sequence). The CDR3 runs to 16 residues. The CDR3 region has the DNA TGTGCCAGCAGCCCCCGAATAGCGGGAGCAAAAAATGAGCAGTTCTTC. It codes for CASSPRIAGAKNEQFF.

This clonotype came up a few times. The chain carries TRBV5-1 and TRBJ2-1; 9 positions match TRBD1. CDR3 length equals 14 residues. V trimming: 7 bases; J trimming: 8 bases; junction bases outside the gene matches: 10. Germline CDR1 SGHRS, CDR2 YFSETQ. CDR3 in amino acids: CASGIQGAFYEQFF. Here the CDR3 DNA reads TGCGCCAGCGGTATACAGGGGGCCTTCTATGAGCAGTTCTTC.

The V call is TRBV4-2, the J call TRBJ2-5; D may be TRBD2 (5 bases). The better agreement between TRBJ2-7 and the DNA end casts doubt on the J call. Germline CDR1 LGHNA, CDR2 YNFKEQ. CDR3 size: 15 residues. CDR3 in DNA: TGTGCCAGCAGCCTTACCAGCGGAGACACCTACGAGCAGTACTTC. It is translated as CASSLTSGDTYEQYF.

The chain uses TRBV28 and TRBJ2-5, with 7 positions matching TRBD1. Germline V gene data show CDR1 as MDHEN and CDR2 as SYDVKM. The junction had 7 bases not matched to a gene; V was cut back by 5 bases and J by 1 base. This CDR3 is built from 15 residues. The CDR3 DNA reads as TGTGCCAGCAGTCCATGGGACAGACCCCAAGAGACCCAGTACTTC. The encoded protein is CASSPWDRPQETQYF.

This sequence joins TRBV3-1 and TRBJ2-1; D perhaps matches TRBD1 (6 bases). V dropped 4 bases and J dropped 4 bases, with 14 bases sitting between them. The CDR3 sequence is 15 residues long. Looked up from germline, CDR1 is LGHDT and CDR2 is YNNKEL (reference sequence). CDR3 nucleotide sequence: TGTGCCAGCAGCCGAGGGGGTGGGGGATACAATGAGCAGTTCTTC. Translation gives CASSRGGGGYNEQFF.